This TCR beta chain was obtained from a study of blood T cell repertoires in COVID-19. It was during active infection that Seattle patients were enrolled and then longitudinally followed. How the authors handled the data: Reference gene primer amplification gave nucleated cell count estimates. The repertoire was sequenced with immunoSEQ multiplex PCR; TCRdb's copy has only in-frame clones and lacks some. Clone size and the V and J calls come from that table; the DNA yielded D and trimming. The sample includes some 360,000 clones, approximately 87% of them seen just once. The CDR3 is 15 residues long. Germline-derived CDR1 and CDR2 are SGHTA and FQGTGA. The V gene lost 5 bases and the J gene lost 0 bases, with 8 bases spanning the gap.

This rearrangement joins TRBV7-3 to TRBJ2-6; no reliable D call. The sequence derives from an older woman with COVID-19, enrolled during active disease. Sequencing was done on a sample of peripheral blood. CDR3: CASSPSNSGANVLTF. The CDR3 DNA sequence: TGTGCCAGCAGCCCGAGCAACTCTGGGGCCAACGTCCTGACTTTC.